The clone carrying this TCR beta chain showed up just a few times. The antigen is unknown. The CDR3 has 14 amino acids. V dropped 4 bases and J dropped 4; count of bases not matched to a gene: 1. Germline CDR1 LNHNV, CDR2 YYDKDF (reference sequence). This sample is part of a study of T cells in Graves' hyperthyroidism and ophthalmopathy. Whole-study results and caveats: Most expanded thyroid clonotypes above 0.001 recurred in blood.

Amplification of TCR beta CDR3 regions used RNA as the template. First-round RT-PCR with HTBI primers amplified the TCR CDR3 region. TCRdb used MiXCR to reprocess the multiplex PCR reads, holding one entry per CDR3 protein. The repertoire holds roughly 660,000 distinct CDR3 sequences, with roughly 17% as singletons. V and J are TRBV15 and TRBJ2-1; TRBD2 aligns across 10 bases. Sequencing was done on a sample of blood. The source of this sequence is a man aged 45 to 65 with Graves' hyperthyroidism. In DNA, the CDR3 is TGTGCCACCAGCAAACTAGCGGGGTACAATGAGCAGTTCTTC. The encoded protein is CATSKLAGYNEQFF.